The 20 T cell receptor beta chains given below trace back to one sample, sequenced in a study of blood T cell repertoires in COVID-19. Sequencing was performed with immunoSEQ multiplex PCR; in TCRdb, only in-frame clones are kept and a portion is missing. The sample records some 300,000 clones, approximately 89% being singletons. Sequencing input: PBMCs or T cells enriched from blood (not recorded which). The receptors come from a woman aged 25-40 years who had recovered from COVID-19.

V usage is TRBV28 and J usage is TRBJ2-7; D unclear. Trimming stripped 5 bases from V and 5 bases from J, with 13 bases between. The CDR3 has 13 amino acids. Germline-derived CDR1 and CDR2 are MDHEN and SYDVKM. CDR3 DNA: TGTGCCAGCAGTCTCCTCGTGGCCCACGAGCAGTACTTC. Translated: CASSLLVAHEQYF.

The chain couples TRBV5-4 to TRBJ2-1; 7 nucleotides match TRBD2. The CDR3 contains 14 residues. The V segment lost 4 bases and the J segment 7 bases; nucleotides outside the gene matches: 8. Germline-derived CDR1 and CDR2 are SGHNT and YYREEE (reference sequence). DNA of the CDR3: TGTGCCAGCAGCGGGAGGGTCGGTGGGAATGAGCAGTTCTTC. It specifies CASSGRVGGNEQFF.

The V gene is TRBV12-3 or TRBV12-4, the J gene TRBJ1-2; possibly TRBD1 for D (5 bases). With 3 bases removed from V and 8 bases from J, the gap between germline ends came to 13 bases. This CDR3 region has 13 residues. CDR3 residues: CASSLGRAWGYTF. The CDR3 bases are TGTGCCAGCAGTTTGGGCAGGGCTTGGGGCTACACCTTC.

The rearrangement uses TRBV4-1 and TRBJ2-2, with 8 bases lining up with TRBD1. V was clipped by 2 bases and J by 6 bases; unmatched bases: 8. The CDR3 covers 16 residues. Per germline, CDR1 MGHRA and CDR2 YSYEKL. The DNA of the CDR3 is TGCGCCAGCAGCCAAACTGACAGGGGATCGGCCGGGGAGCTGTTTTTT. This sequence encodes CASSQTDRGSAGELFF.

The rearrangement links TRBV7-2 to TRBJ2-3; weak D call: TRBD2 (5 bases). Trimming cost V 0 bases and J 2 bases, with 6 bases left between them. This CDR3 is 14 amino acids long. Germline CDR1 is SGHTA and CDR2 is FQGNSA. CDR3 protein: CASSLAGVTDTQYF. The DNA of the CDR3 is TGTGCCAGCAGCTTAGCGGGAGTCACAGATACGCAGTATTTT.

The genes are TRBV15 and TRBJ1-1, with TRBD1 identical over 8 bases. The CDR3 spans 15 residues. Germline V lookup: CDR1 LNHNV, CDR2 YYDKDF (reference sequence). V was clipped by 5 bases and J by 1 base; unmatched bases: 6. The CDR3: CATSYRTGSNTEAFF. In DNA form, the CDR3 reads TGTGCCACCAGCTATAGGACAGGGTCGAACACTGAAGCTTTCTTT.

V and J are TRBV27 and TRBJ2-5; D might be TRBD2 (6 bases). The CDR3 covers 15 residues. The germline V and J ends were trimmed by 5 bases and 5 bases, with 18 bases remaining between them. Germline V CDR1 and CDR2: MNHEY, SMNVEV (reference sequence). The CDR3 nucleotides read TGTGCCAGCAGTCCCGGGGGTGGGGTAGGGGAGACCCAGTACTTC. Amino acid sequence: CASSPGGGVGETQYF.

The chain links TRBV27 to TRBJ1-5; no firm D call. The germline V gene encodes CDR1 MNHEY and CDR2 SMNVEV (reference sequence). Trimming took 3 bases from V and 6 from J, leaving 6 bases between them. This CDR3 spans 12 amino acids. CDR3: CASSFEGQPQHF. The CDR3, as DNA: TGTGCCAGCAGTTTTGAGGGTCAGCCCCAGCATTTT.

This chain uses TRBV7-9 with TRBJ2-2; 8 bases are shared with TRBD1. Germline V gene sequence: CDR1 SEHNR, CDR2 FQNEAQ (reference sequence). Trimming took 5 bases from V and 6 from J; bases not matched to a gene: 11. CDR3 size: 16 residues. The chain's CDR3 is CASSPYGRGQSGELFF. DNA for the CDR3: TGTGCCAGCAGCCCCTATGGCAGGGGGCAGTCCGGGGAGCTGTTTTTT.

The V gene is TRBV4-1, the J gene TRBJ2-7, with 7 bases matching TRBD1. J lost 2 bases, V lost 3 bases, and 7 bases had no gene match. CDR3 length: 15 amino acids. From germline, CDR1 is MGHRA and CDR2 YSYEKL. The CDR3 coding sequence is TGCGCCAGCAGCCAGTGGGGACAGCTCACCTACGAGCAGTACTTC. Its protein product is CASSQWGQLTYEQYF.

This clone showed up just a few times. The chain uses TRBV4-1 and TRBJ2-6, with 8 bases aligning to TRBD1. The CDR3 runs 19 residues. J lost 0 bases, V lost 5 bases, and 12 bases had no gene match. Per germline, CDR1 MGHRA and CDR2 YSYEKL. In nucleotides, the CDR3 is TGCGCCAGCAGCAAAACAACAGGGGGGCCCTTCTCTGGGGCCAACGTCCTGACTTTC. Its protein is CASSKTTGGPFSGANVLTF.

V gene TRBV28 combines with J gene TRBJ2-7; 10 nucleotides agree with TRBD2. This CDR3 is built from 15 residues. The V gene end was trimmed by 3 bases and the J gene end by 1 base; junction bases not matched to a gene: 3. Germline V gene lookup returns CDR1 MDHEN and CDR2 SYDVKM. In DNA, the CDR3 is TGTGCCAGCAGTTTGGGAGCGGGAGGGTCCTACGAGCAGTACTTC. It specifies CASSLGAGGSYEQYF.

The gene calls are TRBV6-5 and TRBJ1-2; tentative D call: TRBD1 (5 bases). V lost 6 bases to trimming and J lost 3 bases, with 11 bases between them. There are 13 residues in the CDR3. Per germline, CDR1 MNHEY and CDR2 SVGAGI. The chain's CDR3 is CASSEDTYYGYTF. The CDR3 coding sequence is TGTGCCAGCAGCGAGGACACTTACTATGGCTACACCTTC.

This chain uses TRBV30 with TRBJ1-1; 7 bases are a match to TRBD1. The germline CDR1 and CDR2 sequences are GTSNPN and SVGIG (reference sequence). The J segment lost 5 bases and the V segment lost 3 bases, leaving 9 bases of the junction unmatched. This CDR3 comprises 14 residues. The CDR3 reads CAWREGGILTEAFF. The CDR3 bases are TGTGCCTGGAGGGAAGGGGGCATCTTGACTGAAGCTTTCTTT.

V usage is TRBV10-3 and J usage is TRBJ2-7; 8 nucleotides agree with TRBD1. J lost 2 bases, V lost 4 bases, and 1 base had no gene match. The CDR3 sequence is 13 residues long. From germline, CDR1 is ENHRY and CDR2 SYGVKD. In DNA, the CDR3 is TGTGCCATCAGTGGGACAGGGACCTACGAGCAGTACTTC. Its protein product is CAISGTGTYEQYF.

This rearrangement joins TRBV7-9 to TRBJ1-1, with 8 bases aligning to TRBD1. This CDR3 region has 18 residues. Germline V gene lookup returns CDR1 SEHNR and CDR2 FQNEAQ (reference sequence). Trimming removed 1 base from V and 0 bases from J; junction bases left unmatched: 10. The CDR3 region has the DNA TGTGCCAGCAGCTTAGAAGGGGACAGGCGTAACATGAACACTGAAGCTTTCTTT. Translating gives CASSLEGDRRNMNTEAFF. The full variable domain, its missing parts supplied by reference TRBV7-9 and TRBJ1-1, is DTGVSQNPRHKITKRGQNVTFRCDPISEHNRLYWYRQTLGQGPEFLTYFQNEAQLEKSRLLSDRFSAERPKGSFSTLEIQRTEQGDSAMYLCASSLEGDRRNMNTEAFFGQGTRLTVV.

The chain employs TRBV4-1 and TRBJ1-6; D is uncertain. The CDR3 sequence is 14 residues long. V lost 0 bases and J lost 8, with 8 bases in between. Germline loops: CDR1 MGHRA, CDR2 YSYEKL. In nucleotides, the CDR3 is TGCGCCAGCAGCCAAGACTCTAGCCATTCACCCCTCCACTTT. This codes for CASSQDSSHSPLHF.

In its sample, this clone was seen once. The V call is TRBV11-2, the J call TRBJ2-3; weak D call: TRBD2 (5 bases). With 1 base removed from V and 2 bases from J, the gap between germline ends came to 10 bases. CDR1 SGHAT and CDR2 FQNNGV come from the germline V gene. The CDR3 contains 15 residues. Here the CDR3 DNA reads TGTGCCAGCAGCTTAGGGTGGACTTCCACAGATACGCAGTATTTT. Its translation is CASSLGWTSTDTQYF.

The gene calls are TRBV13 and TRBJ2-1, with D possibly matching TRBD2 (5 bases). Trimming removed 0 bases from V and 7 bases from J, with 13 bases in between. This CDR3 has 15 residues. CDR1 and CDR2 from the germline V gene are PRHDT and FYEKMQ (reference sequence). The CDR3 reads CASSLGPGLNNEQFF. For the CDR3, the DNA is TGTGCCAGCAGCTTAGGCCCCGGACTTAATAATGAGCAGTTCTTC.

The CDR3 DNA reads TGTGCCAGCAGCTTAGTGCGGACTAGCGGGCCCGACAATGAGCAGTTCTTC. It codes for CASSLVRTSGPDNEQFF. The chain has TRBV7-8 and TRBJ2-1; 11 bases are a match to TRBD2. V lost 1 base to trimming and J lost 5 bases; unmatched junction nucleotides: 7. CDR3 length: 17 residues. CDR1 SGHVS and CDR2 FQNEAQ come from the germline V gene.